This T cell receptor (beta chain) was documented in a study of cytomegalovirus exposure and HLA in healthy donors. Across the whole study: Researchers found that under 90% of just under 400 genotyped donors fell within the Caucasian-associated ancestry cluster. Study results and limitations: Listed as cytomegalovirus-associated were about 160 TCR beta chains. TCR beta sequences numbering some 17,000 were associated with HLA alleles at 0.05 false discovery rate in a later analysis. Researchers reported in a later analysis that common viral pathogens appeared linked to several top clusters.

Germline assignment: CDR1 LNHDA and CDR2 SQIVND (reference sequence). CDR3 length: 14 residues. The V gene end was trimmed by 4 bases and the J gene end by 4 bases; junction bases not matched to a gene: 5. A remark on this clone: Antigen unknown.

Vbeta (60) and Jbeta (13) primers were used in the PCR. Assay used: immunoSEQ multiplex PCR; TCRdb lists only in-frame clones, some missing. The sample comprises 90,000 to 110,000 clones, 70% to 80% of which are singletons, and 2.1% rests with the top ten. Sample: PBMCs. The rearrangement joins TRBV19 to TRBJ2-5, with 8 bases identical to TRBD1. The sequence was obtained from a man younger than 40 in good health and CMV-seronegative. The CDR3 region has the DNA TGTGCCAGTAGTACCCGGACAGGGAGAGAGACCCAGTACTTC. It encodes CASSTRTGRETQYF.